What follows describes a single T cell receptor beta chain. V dropped 4 bases and J dropped 3; count of bases not matched to a gene: 3. The CDR3 sequence is 15 residues long. Germline CDR1 SGHRS, CDR2 YFSETQ. These data belong to a study of cytomegalovirus exposure and HLA in healthy donors. The PCR was carried out with 60 Vbeta primers and 13 Jbeta primers. Libraries were prepared by immunoSEQ multiplex PCR; TCRdb keeps only in-frame clonotypes and omits some of them. The sample includes roughly 200,000 clones, 77% of them seen just once. The TCR sequence derives from a woman in her sixties in good health and CMV-seropositive. Material for sequencing was PBMCs. The chain has TRBV5-1 and TRBJ2-1; TRBD2 matches at 11 bases. CDR3 sequence reads: CASSDLAGGYNEQFF. The CDR3 DNA follows: TGCGCCAGCAGCGATCTAGCGGGAGGCTACAATGAGCAGTTCTTC.